Listed below are T cell receptor beta chains from one sample, sequenced in a study of T cell repertoires in cytomegalovirus infection. No antigen has been assigned to these receptors. TCRdb passed the reads through MiXCR, listing each CDR3 protein once. In the table there are 750,000 to 900,000 distinct CDR3 sequences, approximately 32% of which are singletons. Specimen: cultured CD8+ T cells from PBMCs, collected from culture after CMV antigen stimulation. The receptors were sampled from a human donor in good health (CMV status not recorded). Some clones in this sample may be carry-over from other donors' samples. CDR3s include the opening cysteine and the closing phenylalanine or tryptophan. D genes are given only for firm matches. Only some rows state a clone size, as once, few, many or a class for expanded clones.

J,size,V,D,DNA,CDR3
TRBJ2-3,once,TRBV6-6,.,TGTGCCAGCAGTCGTAAGGTCGGCACAGATACGCAGTATTTT,CASSRKVGTDTQYF
TRBJ2-1,many,TRBV11-1,TRBD2,TGTGCCAGCAGCTTGGAGCGGGGGGAAGGGGATGAGCAGTTCTTC,CASSLERGEGDEQFF
TRBJ2-1,few,TRBV5-4,.,TGTGCCAGCACCACTGGGTTGGCGGATTATGACAATGAGCAGTTCTTC,CASTTGLADYDNEQFF
TRBJ1-1,.,TRBV10-2,TRBD1,TGCGCCAGCATTTCCGGGACAGGGAACACTGAAGCTTTCTTT,CASISGTGNTEAFF
TRBJ1-2,few,TRBV6-8,TRBD1,TGTGCCAGCAGGAACGAACCTTACAGGGGAACCTATGGCTACACCTTC,CASRNEPYRGTYGYTF
TRBJ2-3,few,TRBV6-1,.,TGTGCCAGCAGTCGGGCCCTGAACCGCACAGATACGCAGTATTTT,CASSRALNRTDTQYF
TRBJ1-1,few,TRBV27,.,TGTGCCACCGGTTTTGGGAACACTGAAGCTTTCTTT,CATGFGNTEAFF
TRBJ2-3,.,TRBV29-1,.,TGCAGCGTTGAAGGTGGGGGTGACTTCCGCACAGATACGCAGTATTTT,CSVEGGGDFRTDTQYF
TRBJ1-5,.,TRBV27,.,TGTGCCAGCAGTTGGGGGGGGACCGATCAGCCCCAGCATTTT,CASSWGGTDQPQHF
TRBJ2-2,.,TRBV7-9,.,TGTGCCAGCAGCGTAGGAGGGGGCTTGAACGGGGAGCTGTTTTTT,CASSVGGGLNGELFF
TRBJ2-2,few,TRBV6-2/TRBV6-3,TRBD2,TGTGCCAGCAGTTACTCGATTAGCGGGGGGGACACCGGGGAGCTGTTTTTT,CASSYSISGGDTGELFF
TRBJ1-5,.,TRBV12-3/TRBV12-4,.,TGTGCCAGCAGTTTAGGGCGTATGCCCCAGCATTTT,CASSLGRMPQHF
TRBJ2-7,few,TRBV10-1,TRBD2,TGCGCCAGCAGCCAGCATGGGACTAGCGGATACTACGAGCAGTACTTC,CASSQHGTSGYYEQYF
TRBJ1-6,.,TRBV2,.,TGTGCCAGCAGTGAAAATCAGGGGAGCTCCTATAATTCACCCCTCCACTTT,CASSENQGSSYNSPLHF
TRBJ1-5,.,TRBV4-1,.,TGCGCCAGCAGCCAAATTCACACTAGCAATCAGCCCCAGCATTTT,CASSQIHTSNQPQHF
TRBJ1-4,.,TRBV5-5,.,TGTGCCAGCAGCTTTTCGGATGCAACTAATGAAAAACTGTTTTTT,CASSFSDATNEKLFF
TRBJ2-5,once,TRBV29-1,TRBD1,TGCAGCGTTGACGGACAGGGAAGAGAGACCCAGTACTTC,CSVDGQGRETQYF
TRBJ1-5,many,TRBV7-2,.,TGTGCCAGCAGCTTAGGTCCAGGGCTTGGCAATCAGCCCCAGCATTTT,CASSLGPGLGNQPQHF
TRBJ2-3,few,TRBV4-1,.,TGCGCCAGCAGCCAAGATCGGGCCCACACAGATACGCAGTATTTT,CASSQDRAHTDTQYF
TRBJ2-5,many,TRBV7-9,TRBD1,TGTGCCAGCAGCTCATTAGGACTCGGAGGACAGGGGAAGTACCAAGAGACCCAGTACTTC,CASSSLGLGGQGKYQETQYF
TRBJ2-7,few,TRBV12-3/TRBV12-4,.,TGTGCCAGCAGTTTCTCAACAGCTACGAGCGGTTCCGAGCAGTACTTC,CASSFSTATSGSEQYF
TRBJ2-3,.,TRBV10-2,TRBD1,TGCGCCAGCAGTGGGATACCGGGACAGGGGATAAACGTCTGGGACACAGATACGCAGTATTTT,CASSGIPGQGINVWDTDTQYF
TRBJ2-1,.,TRBV12-3/TRBV12-4,.,TGTGCCAGCAGTTTAGGTTCTACGGTCGACAATGAGCAGTTCTTC,CASSLGSTVDNEQFF
TRBJ2-1,few,TRBV6-5,TRBD2,TGTGCCAGCAGTTACTCAAAGCTAGCGGTCTCCTACAATGAGCAGTTCTTC,CASSYSKLAVSYNEQFF
TRBJ1-2,many,TRBV7-2,.,TGTGCCAGCAGCTTTCTCGGCGATGGCTACACCTTC,CASSFLGDGYTF
TRBJ2-5,few,TRBV7-2,.,TGTGCCAGCAGCTTTAGGAGGGGCCAGTACTTC,CASSFRRGQYF
TRBJ1-2,few,TRBV7-9,.,TGTGCCAGCAGCCACATCGGGGGCAGGGAGAACTATGGCTACACCTTC,CASSHIGGRENYGYTF
TRBJ2-3,.,TRBV6-5,.,TGTGCCAGCAGGCCCCAGGGACCAGATACGCAGTATTTT,CASRPQGPDTQYF
TRBJ1-1,.,TRBV6-2/TRBV6-3,.,TGTGCCAGCAGTTACTCTGGCAGGGGAATGAACACTGAAGCTTTCTTT,CASSYSGRGMNTEAFF
TRBJ2-3,few,TRBV27,.,TGTGCCAGCATCCAGGGGGGGACAGATAGCACAGATACGCAGTATTTT,CASIQGGTDSTDTQYF
TRBJ2-1,.,TRBV6-6,TRBD1,TGTGCCAGCAGTTACAAAATAGGACAGGGTTCATCCTATGAGCAGTTCTTC,CASSYKIGQGSSYEQFF
TRBJ2-5,few,TRBV7-3,.,TGTGCCAGCAGCTTAAGGCCGGAGGGTGACCAAGAGACCCAGTACTTC,CASSLRPEGDQETQYF
TRBJ1-5,.,TRBV2,.,TGTGCCAGCAGTGAAGTGGCAGGGGAGGGCAATCAGCCCCAGCATTTT,CASSEVAGEGNQPQHF
TRBJ2-1,.,TRBV9,TRBD2,TGTGCCAGCAGCGTAGTGGGGACTAGCGATTACAATGAGCAGTTCTTC,CASSVVGTSDYNEQFF
TRBJ2-5,.,TRBV20-1,TRBD2,TGCAGTGCTGACCCGGGACTAGCCGGTCAAGAGACCCAGTACTTC,CSADPGLAGQETQYF
TRBJ1-3,once,TRBV5-6,.,TGTGCCAGCAGCTCCGAAGAGAGCTCTGGAAACACCATATATTTT,CASSSEESSGNTIYF
TRBJ2-5,few,TRBV6-1,.,TGTGCCAGCAGTGAATCGGCGGGGGCGGGGGAGACCCAGTACTTC,CASSESAGAGETQYF
TRBJ2-1,few,TRBV2,.,TGTGCCAGCCTAAAGGCAGGGAACGGACGGGACAATGAGCAGTTCTTC,CASLKAGNGRDNEQFF
TRBJ1-2,.,TRBV7-4,TRBD1,TGTGCCAGCAGCTTCAGGGGGCAGGACTATGGCTACACCTTC,CASSFRGQDYGYTF
TRBJ2-7,few,TRBV5-4,TRBD2,TGTGCCAGCAGCTCGGGGGGGCCCCTCCGCGAGCAGTACTTC,CASSSGGPLREQYF
TRBJ2-1,few,TRBV2,.,TGTGCCAGCAGTGAAGAACAGGGAAATGAGCAGTTCTTC,CASSEEQGNEQFF
TRBJ2-3,many,TRBV12-3/TRBV12-4,.,TGTGCCAGCAGCCCTGGAACAGATACGCAGTATTTT,CASSPGTDTQYF
TRBJ2-1,.,TRBV6-1,TRBD2,TGTGCCAGCACGGAACGCAGCGGGGGGGCCTACAATGAGCAGTTCTTC,CASTERSGGAYNEQFF
TRBJ2-2,many,TRBV7-9,.,TGTGCCAGCAGCTTTGGAGACACCGGGGAGCTGTTTTTT,CASSFGDTGELFF
TRBJ1-6,.,TRBV5-4,.,TGTGCCAGCAGCTTTGGGGAAGGCTATAATTCACCCCTCCACTTT,CASSFGEGYNSPLHF
TRBJ1-1,.,TRBV5-1,TRBD1,TGCGCCAGCAGCGCGGACAGGCCTTCGAACACTGAAGCTTTCTTT,CASSADRPSNTEAFF
TRBJ2-7,.,TRBV27,TRBD2,TGTGCCAGCAGTGACGGCGGGGGGAGTGAATCCTACGAGCAGTACTTC,CASSDGGGSESYEQYF
TRBJ1-1,.,TRBV19,.,TGTGCCAGTAGTATAGTTCGAGGGGCTGCACTCACTGAAGCTTTCTTT,CASSIVRGAALTEAFF
TRBJ1-4,.,TRBV4-1,.,TGCGCCAGCAGCCAAGAAATCGGGCCAACTAATGAAAAACTGTTTTTT,CASSQEIGPTNEKLFF
TRBJ2-3,many,TRBV12-3/TRBV12-4,.,TGTGCCAGCAGTGCCTCACTAGCCCAATCCAACACAGATACGCAGTATTTT,CASSASLAQSNTDTQYF
TRBJ1-1,.,TRBV6-2/TRBV6-3,.,TGTGCCAGCAGTTACCAGTCCCGGCGGGGGGAGACTGAAGCTTTCTTT,CASSYQSRRGETEAFF
TRBJ1-2,.,TRBV19,.,TGTGCCAGTAACCCTTCCCCGGGACACGGACTTCCTAACTATGGCTACACCTTC,CASNPSPGHGLPNYGYTF
TRBJ1-2,few,TRBV27,.,TGTGCCAGCAGTTTTACACGAGTCGGGTCTGATGGCTACACCTTC,CASSFTRVGSDGYTF
TRBJ2-6,.,TRBV19,.,TGTGCCAGTAGTATAGACGACTCTGGGGCCAACGTCCTGACTTTC,CASSIDDSGANVLTF
TRBJ2-1,.,TRBV11-2,.,TGTGCCAGCAGCTCTACCTCGGACTGGGTAGAGCAGTTCTTC,CASSSTSDWVEQFF
TRBJ2-5,many,TRBV7-2,TRBD2,TGTGCCAGCAGCTTACAAGCGGGGGGGATCCAAGAGACCCAGTACTTC,CASSLQAGGIQETQYF
TRBJ1-5,few,TRBV19,.,TGTGCCAGTAGTATCCCGATTCAGCCCCAGCATTTT,CASSIPIQPQHF
TRBJ1-5,few,TRBV12-3/TRBV12-4,.,TGTGCCAGCAGCTCTGGATACCATCAGCCCCAGCATTTT,CASSSGYHQPQHF
TRBJ2-1,few,TRBV5-5,TRBD1,TGTGCCAGCAGCACCCCAGGGGGCGACGCCTACAATGAGCAGTTCTTC,CASSTPGGDAYNEQFF
TRBJ2-5,.,TRBV7-6,.,TGTGCCAGCAGAACGGGACTGAGTAAAAGGGAGACCCAGTACTTC,CASRTGLSKRETQYF